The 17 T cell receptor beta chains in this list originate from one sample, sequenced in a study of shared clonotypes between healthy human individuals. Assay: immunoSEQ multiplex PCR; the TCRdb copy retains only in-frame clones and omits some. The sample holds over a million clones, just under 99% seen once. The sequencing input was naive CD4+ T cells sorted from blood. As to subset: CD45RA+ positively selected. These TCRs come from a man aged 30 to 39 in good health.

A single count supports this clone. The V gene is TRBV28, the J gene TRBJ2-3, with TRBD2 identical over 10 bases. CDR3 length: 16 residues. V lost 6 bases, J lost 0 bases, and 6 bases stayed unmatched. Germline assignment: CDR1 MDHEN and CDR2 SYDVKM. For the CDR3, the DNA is TGTGCCAGCAGGCTTACTAGCGGGATTAGCACAGATACGCAGTATTTT. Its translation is CASRLTSGISTDTQYF.

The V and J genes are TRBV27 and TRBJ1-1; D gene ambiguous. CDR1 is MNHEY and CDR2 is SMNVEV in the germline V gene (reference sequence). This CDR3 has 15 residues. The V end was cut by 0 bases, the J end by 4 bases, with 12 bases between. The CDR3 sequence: CASSLSRRTGTEAFF. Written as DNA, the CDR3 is TGTGCCAGCAGTTTATCGAGACGGACGGGCACTGAAGCTTTCTTT.

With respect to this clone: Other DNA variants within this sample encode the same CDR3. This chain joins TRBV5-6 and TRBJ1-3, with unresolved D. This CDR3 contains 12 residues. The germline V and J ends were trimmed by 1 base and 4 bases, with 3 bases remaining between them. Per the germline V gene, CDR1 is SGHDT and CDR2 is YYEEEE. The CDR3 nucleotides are TGTGCCAGCAGCTTGAGCGGAAACACCATATATTTT. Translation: CASSLSGNTIYF.

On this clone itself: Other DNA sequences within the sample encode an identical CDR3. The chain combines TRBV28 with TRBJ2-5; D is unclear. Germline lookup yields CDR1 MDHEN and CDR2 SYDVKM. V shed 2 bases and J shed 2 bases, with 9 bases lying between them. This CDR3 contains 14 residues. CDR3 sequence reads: CASSLGGPQETQYF. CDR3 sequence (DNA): TGTGCCAGCAGTTTAGGCGGACCACAAGAGACCCAGTACTTC.

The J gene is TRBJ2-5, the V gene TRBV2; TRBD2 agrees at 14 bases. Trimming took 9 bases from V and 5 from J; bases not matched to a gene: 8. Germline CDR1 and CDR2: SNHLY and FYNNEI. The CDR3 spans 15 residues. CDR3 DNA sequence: TGTGCCAGTGCTAGCAGACTAGCGGGAGGGGAGACCCAGTACTTC. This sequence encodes CASASRLAGGETQYF.

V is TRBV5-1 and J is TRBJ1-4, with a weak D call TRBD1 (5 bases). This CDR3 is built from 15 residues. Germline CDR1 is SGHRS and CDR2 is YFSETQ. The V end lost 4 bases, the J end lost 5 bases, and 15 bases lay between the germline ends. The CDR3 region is CASSPQQGTNEKLFF. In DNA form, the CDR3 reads TGCGCCAGCAGCCCACAACAAGGGACGAATGAAAAACTGTTTTTT.

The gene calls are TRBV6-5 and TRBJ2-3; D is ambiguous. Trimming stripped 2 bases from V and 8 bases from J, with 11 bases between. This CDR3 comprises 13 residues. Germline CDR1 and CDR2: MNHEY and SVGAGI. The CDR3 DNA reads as TGTGCCAGCAGTTACCTAACTACGGGTACGCAGTATTTT. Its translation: CASSYLTTGTQYF.

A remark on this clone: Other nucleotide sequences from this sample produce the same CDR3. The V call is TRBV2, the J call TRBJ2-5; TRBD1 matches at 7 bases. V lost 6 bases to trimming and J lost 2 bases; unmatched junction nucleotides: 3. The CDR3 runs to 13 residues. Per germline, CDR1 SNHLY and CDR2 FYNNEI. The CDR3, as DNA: TGTGCCAGCAGAAGGGACAGACAAGAGACCCAGTACTTC. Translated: CASRRDRQETQYF.

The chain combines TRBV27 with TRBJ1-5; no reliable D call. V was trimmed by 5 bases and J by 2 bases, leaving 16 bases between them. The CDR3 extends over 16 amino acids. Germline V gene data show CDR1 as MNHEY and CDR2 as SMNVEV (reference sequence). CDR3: CASSVGVGGGNQPQHF. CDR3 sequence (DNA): TGTGCCAGCAGTGTCGGAGTTGGCGGGGGCAATCAGCCCCAGCATTTT.

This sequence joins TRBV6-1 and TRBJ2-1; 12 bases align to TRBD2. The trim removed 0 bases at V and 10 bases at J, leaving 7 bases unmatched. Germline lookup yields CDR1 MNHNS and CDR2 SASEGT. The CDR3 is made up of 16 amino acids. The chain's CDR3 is CASSEAASGRAREQFF. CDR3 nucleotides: TGTGCCAGCAGTGAAGCGGCTAGCGGGAGGGCCAGGGAGCAGTTCTTC.

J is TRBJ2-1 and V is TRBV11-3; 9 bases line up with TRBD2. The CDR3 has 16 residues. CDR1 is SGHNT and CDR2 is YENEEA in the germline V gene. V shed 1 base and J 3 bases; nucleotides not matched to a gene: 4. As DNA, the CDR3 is TGTGCCAGCAGCTTAGGCGGGAGGGACCACTACAATGAGCAGTTCTTC. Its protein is CASSLGGRDHYNEQFF.

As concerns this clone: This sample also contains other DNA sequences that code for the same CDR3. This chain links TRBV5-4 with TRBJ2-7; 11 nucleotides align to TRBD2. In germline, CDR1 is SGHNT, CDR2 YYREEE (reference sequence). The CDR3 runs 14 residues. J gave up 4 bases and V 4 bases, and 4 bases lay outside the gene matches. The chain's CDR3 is CASSRLAGGYEQYF. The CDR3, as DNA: TGTGCCAGCAGCCGGTTAGCGGGAGGGTACGAGCAGTACTTC. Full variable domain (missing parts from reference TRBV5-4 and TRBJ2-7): ETGVTQSPTHLIKTRGQQVTLRCSSQSGHNTVSWYQQALGQGPQFIFQYYREEENGRGNFPPRFSGLQFPNYSSELNVNALELDDSALYLCASSRLAGGYEQYFGPGTRLTVT.

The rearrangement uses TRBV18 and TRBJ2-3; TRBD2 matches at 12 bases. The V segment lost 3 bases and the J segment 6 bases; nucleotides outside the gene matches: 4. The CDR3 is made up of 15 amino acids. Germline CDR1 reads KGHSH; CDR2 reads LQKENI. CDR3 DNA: TGTGCCAGCTCACCCCTAGCGGGAGGGCAGGATACGCAGTATTTT. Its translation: CASSPLAGGQDTQYF.

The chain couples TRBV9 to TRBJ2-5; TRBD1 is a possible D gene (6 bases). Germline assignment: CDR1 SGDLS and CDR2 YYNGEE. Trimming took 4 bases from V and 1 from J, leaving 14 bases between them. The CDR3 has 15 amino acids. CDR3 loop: CASSPGDRPQETQYF. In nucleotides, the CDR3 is TGTGCCAGCAGCCCAGGAGACAGGCCCCAAGAGACCCAGTACTTC.

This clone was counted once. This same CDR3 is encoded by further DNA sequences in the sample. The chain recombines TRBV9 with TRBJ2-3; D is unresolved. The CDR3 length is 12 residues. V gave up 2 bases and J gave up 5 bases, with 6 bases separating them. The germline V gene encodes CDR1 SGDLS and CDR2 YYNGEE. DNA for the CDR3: TGTGCCAGCAGCGTTTCGGGAGATACGCAGTATTTT. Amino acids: CASSVSGDTQYF. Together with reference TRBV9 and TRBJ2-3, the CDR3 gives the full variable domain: DSGVTQTPKHLITATGQRVTLRCSPRSGDLSVYWYQQSLDQGLQFLIQYYNGEERAKGNILERFSAQQFPDLHSELNLSSLELGDSALYFCASSVSGDTQYFGPGTRLTVL.

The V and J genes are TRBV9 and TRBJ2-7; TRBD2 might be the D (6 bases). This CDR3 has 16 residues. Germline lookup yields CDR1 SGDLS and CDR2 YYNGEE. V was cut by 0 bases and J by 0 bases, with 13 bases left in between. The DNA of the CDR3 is TGTGCCAGCAGCGTAGGCGGTGGGCGGGACTCCTACGAGCAGTACTTC. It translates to CASSVGGGRDSYEQYF.

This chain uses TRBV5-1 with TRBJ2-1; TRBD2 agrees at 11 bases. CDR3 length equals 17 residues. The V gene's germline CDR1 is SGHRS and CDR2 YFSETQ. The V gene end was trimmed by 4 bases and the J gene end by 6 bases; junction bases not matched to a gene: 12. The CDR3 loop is CASSTFLGLAVRNEQFF. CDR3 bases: TGCGCCAGCAGCACTTTTTTGGGACTAGCGGTCCGCAATGAGCAGTTCTTC.